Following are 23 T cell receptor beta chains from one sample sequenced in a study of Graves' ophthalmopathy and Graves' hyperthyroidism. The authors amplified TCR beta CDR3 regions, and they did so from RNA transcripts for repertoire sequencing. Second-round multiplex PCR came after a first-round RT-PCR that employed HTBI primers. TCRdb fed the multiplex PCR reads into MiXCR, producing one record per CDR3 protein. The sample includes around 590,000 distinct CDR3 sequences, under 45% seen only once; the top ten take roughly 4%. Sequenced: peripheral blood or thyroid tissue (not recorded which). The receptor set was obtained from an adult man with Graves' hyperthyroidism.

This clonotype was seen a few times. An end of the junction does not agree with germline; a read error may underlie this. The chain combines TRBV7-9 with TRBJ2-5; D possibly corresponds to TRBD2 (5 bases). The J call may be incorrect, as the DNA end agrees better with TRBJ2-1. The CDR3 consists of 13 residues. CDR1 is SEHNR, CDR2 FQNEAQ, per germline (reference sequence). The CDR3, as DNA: TGTGCCAGTAGCTTGGGAGCGGTAAATGAGCAGTTCTTC. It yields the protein CASSLGAVNEQFF.

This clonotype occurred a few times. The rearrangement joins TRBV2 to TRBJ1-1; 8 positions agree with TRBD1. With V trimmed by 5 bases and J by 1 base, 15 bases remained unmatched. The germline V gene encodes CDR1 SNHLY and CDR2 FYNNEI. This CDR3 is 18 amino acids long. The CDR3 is CASSYQLRQGQGNTEAFF. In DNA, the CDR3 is TGTGCCAGCAGTTACCAACTGAGACAGGGGCAGGGGAACACTGAAGCTTTCTTT.

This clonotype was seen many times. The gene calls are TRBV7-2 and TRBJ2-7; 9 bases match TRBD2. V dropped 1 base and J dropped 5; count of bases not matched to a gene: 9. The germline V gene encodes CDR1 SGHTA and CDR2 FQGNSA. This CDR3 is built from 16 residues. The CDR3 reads CASSLVAAGGRNEQYF. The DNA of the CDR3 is TGTGCCAGCAGCTTAGTGGCCGCGGGAGGGCGGAACGAGCAGTACTTC. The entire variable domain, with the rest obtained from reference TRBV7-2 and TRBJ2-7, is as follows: GAGVSQSPSNKVTEKGKDVELRCDPISGHTALYWYRQSLGQGLEFLIYFQGNSAPDKSGLPSDRFSAERTGGSVSTLTIQRTQQEDSAVYLCASSLVAAGGRNEQYFGPGTRLTVT.

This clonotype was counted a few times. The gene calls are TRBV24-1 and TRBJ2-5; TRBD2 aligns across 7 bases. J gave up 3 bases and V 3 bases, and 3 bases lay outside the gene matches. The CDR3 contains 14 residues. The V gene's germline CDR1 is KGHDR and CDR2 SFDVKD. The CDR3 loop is CATSDPSGEETQYF. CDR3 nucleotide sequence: TGTGCCACCAGTGATCCTAGCGGAGAAGAGACCCAGTACTTC.

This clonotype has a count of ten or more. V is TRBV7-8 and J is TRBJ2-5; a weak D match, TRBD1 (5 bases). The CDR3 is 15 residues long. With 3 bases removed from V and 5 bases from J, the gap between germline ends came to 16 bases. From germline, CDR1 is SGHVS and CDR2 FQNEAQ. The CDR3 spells CASSLSQGTYETQYF. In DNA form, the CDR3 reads TGTGCCAGCAGCTTGAGTCAGGGAACTTATGAGACCCAGTACTTC.

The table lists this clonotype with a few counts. For the CDR3, the DNA is TGTGCCATCAGTGAGCCTAAGACAGGGTCCCTCACAGATACGCAGTATTTT. Its protein is CAISEPKTGSLTDTQYF. The chain is built from TRBV10-3 and TRBJ2-3; 7 bases agree with TRBD1. Germline-derived CDR1 and CDR2 are ENHRY and SYGVKD. CDR3 length: 17 residues. V lost 2 bases to trimming and J lost 2 bases; unmatched junction nucleotides: 10.

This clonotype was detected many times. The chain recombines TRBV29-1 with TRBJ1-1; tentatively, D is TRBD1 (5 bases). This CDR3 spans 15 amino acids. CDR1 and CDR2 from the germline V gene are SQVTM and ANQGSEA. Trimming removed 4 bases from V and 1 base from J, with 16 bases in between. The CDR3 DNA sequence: TGCAGCGTTGGTGTAAGGGGACGGTGGAACACTGAAGCTTTCTTT. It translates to CSVGVRGRWNTEAFF.

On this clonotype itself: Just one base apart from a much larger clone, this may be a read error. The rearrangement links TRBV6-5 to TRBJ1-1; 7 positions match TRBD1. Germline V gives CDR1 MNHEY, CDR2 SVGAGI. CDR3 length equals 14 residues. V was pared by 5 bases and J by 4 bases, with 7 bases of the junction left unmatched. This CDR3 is CASSQAGGVTEAFF. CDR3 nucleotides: TGTGCCAGCAGTCAAGCAGGGGGTGTCACTGAAGCTTTCTTT.

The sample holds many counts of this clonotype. CDR3 nucleotide sequence: TGTGCCAGCAGCTTAGGTCCAGGACTACAAGAGACCCAGTACTTC. Its protein is CASSLGPGLQETQYF. The chain couples TRBV7-2 to TRBJ2-5; maybe TRBD2 (6 bases). V was trimmed by 1 base and J by 2 bases, leaving 11 bases between them. This CDR3 region has 15 residues. CDR1 is SGHTA, CDR2 FQGNSA, per germline. Based on the CDR3 plus reference TRBV7-2 and TRBJ2-5, the full variable domain is GAGVSQSPSNKVTEKGKDVELRCDPISGHTALYWYRQSLGQGLEFLIYFQGNSAPDKSGLPSDRFSAERTGGSVSTLTIQRTQQEDSAVYLCASSLGPGLQETQYFGPGTRLLVL.

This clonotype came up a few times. Written as DNA, the CDR3 is TGTGCCAGCAGACCTCCGGGAGCTAACACCGGGGAGCTGTTTTTT. Translation: CASRPPGANTGELFF. The J gene is TRBJ2-2, the V gene TRBV2; D is perhaps TRBD2 (6 bases). The V gene's germline CDR1 is SNHLY and CDR2 FYNNEI. CDR3 length: 15 amino acids. Deletions cut 6 bases from V and 2 bases from J, with 13 bases between.

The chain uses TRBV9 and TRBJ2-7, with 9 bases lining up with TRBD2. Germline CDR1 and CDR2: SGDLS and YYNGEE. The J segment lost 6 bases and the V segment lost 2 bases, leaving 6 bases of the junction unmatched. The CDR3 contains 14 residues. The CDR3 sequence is CASSVGLALGEQYF. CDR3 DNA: TGTGCCAGCAGCGTGGGACTAGCTCTCGGCGAGCAGTACTTC. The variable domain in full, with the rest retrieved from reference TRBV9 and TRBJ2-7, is DSGVTQTPKHLITATGQRVTLRCSPRSGDLSVYWYQQSLDQGLQFLIQYYNGEERAKGNILERFSAQQFPDLHSELNLSSLELGDSALYFCASSVGLALGEQYFGPGTRLTVT.

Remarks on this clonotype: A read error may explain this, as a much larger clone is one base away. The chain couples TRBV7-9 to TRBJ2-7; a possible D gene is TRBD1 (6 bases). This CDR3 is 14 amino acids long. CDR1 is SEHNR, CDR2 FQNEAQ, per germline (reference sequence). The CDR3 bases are TGTGCCAGCAGCCCCGACAGGAGCTCCTGCGAGCAGTACTTC. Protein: CASSPDRSSCEQYF.

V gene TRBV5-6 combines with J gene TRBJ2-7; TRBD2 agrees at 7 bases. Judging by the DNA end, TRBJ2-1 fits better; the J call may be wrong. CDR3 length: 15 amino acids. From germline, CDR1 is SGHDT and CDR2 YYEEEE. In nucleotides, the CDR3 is TGTGCCAGCAGCCCCGGGACTAACATGAGAAATGAGCAGTTCTTC. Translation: CASSPGTNMRNEQFF.

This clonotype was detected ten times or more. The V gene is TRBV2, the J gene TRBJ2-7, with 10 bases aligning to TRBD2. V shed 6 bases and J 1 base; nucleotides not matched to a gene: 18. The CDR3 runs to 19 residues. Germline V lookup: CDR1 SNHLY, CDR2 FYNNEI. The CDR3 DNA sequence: TGTGCCAGCAGACACCCTGCTGAAACTAGCGGGATACTTTCCTACGAGCAGTACTTC. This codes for CASRHPAETSGILSYEQYF.

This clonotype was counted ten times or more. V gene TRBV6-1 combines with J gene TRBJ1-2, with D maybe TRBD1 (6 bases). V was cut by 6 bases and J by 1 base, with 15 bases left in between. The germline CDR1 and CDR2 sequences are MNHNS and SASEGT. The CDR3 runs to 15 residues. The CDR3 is CASSPDSLINYGYTF. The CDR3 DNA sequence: TGTGCCAGCAGCCCGGACAGCTTAATTAACTATGGCTACACCTTC.

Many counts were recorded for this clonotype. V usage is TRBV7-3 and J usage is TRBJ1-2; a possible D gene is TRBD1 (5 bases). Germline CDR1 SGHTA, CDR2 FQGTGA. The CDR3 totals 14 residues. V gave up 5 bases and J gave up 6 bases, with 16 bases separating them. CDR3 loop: CASSPAGGIDGYTF. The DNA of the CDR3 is TGTGCCAGCAGCCCCGCGGGGGGGATTGATGGCTACACCTTC.

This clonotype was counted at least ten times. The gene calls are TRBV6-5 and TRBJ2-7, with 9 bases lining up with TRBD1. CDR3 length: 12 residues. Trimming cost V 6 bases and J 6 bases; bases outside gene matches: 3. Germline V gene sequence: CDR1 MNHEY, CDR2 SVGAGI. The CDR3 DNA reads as TGTGCCAGCAGGAACAGGGGGCGCGAGCAGTACTTC. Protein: CASRNRGREQYF.

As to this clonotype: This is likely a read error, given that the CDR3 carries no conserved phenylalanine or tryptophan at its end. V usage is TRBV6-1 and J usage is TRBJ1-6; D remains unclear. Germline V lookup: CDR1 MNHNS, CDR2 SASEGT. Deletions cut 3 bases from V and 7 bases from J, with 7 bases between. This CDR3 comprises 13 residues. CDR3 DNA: TGTGCCAGCAGTGAGCGATTCAATTCACCCCTCCACCTT. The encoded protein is CASSERFNSPLHL.

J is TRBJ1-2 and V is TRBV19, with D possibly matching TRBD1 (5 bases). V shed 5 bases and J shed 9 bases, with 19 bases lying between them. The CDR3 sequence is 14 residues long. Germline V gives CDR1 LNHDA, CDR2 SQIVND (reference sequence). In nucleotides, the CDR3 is TGTGCCAGTAGTCAGGGACTAGCGGGAGTACGCTACACCTTC. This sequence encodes CASSQGLAGVRYTF.

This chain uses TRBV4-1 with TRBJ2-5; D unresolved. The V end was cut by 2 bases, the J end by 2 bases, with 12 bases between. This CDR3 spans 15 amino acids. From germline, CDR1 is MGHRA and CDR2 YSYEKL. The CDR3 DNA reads TGCGCCAGCAGCCAATCGCAAGGGCGACAAGAGACCCAGTACTTC. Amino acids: CASSQSQGRQETQYF.

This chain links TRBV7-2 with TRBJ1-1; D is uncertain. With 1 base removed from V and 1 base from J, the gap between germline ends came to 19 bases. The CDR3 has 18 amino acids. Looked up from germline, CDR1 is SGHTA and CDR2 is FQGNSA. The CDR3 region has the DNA TGTGCCAGCAGCTTAGATCATACGCCCGGGCCCGAGAACACTGAAGCTTTCTTT. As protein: CASSLDHTPGPENTEAFF.

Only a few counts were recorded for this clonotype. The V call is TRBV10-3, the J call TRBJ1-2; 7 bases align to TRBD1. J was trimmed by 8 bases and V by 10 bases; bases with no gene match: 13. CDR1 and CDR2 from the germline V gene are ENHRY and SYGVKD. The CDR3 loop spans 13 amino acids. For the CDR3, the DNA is TGTGCCAGCTCAGAGGGGGCAACTTGGGGCTACACCTTC. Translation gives CASSEGATWGYTF.

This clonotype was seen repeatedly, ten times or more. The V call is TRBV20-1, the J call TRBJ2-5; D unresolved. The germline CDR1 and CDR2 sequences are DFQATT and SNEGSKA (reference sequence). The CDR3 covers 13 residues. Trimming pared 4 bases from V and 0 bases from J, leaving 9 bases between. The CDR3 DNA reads TGCAGTGCTACCTCTTGGGACCAAGAGACCCAGTACTTC. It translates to CSATSWDQETQYF.